Below, 15 T cell receptor beta chains from the same sample are listed, as sequenced in a study of T-cell reconstitution after alpha-beta-depleted transplantation in children (dated by TCRdb to between 2015 and 2016). The treatment or condition label here, explained by the study, means: allogeneic hematopoietic cell transplantation with graft depleted of TCRalphabeta T cells and CD19 B cells. The library was generated by PCR. TCRdb shows the sequencer as Illumina HiSeq 2500. Molecular barcoding was employed in the preparation of TCR libraries, with unique molecular identifiers being used to normalize TCRbeta repertoire quantification. The raw public reads went through TCRdb reprocessing: fastp at Q25, MiXCR clone calling, in-frame beta chains kept. Each CDR3 protein appears once, grouped with its most common genes and DNA. Here the sample has hundreds of thousands of distinct CDR3 sequences; 15% to 20% occur a single time. About 41% of the sample is taken by the ten largest.

The material sequenced was PBMCs, mostly from graft donor cells, taken 360 days after TCRalphabeta/CD19-depleted stem cell transplant. The source of these receptors is a male patient between 2 and 10 years old who had a stem cell transplant for acute lymphoblastic leukemia, so the T cells may come from the graft donor.

This chain uses TRBV7-8 with TRBJ2-7, with D tentatively TRBD1 (6 bases). Germline V gene data show CDR1 as SGHVS and CDR2 as FQNEAQ. The V and J ends lost 1 base and 2 bases respectively, with 12 bases between them. The CDR3 runs 15 residues. The CDR3 spells CASSLGTGLAYEQYF. The DNA of the CDR3 is TGTGCCAGCAGCTTAGGCACAGGGTTGGCCTACGAGCAGTACTTC.

The table lists this clonotype with many counts. The chain employs TRBV10-3 and TRBJ2-7, with D perhaps matching TRBD1 or TRBD2 (6 bases each). Trimming removed 7 bases at V and 4 bases at J, with 17 bases between. Germline loops: CDR1 ENHRY, CDR2 SYGVKD. This CDR3 has 14 residues. In DNA form, the CDR3 reads TGTGCCATCAACGATGGGGGGCGAGTTTACGAGCAGTACTTC. Its translation is CAINDGGRVYEQYF.

CDR3 amino acids: CASSSPVAYEQYF. CDR3 coding DNA: TGTGCCAGCAGTTCTCCAGTCGCCTACGAGCAGTACTTC. This chain uses TRBV12-3 or TRBV12-4 with TRBJ2-7; D not resolved. The V and J ends lost 4 bases and 2 bases respectively, with 9 bases between them. The CDR3 spans 13 residues.

This clonotype was seen many times. The V and J genes are TRBV12-3 or TRBV12-4 and TRBJ1-2; D gene unclear. CDR3 length equals 13 residues. Trimming shortened V by 5 bases and J by 8 bases, and 15 bases separated the two germline ends. The CDR3 here is CASSPTESNGYTF. For the CDR3, the DNA is TGTGCCAGCAGTCCCACAGAATCTAACGGCTACACCTTC.

A word on this clonotype: A junction end diverges from the germline sequence, so it may reflect a read error. The chain links TRBV7-9 to TRBJ2-2; 9 nucleotides match TRBD2. Germline V gene data show CDR1 as SEHNR and CDR2 as FQNEAQ (reference sequence). The CDR3 runs 16 residues. CDR3 protein: CASTLAGERETGELFF. The DNA of the CDR3 is TGTGCCAGCACCTTAGCGGGAGAAAGGGAAACCGGGGAGCTGTTTTTT.

This clonotype came up many times. The chain links TRBV20-1 to TRBJ1-1, with 7 bases that match TRBD1. The CDR3 has 11 residues. Germline trimming cut 3 bases from V and 5 bases from J; bases unmatched to any gene: 0. The germline CDR1 and CDR2 sequences are DFQATT and SNEGSKA (reference sequence). The CDR3 bases are TGCAGTGCTAGGGGACAGACTGAAGCTTTCTTT. It codes for CSARGQTEAFF.

CDR3 residues: CASSLNRGSEKLFF. The CDR3 bases are TGTGCCAGCAGCCTGAACAGGGGAAGTGAAAAACTGTTTTTT. V and J are TRBV28 and TRBJ1-4, with TRBD1 matching 7 bases. The germline V gene has CDR1 MDHEN and CDR2 SYDVKM. The CDR3 covers 14 residues. V lost 6 bases, J lost 7 bases, and 8 bases stayed unmatched.

V gene TRBV13 combines with J gene TRBJ2-7, with no clear D. V was shortened by 3 bases and J by 6 bases, with 12 bases between the two germline ends. This CDR3 comprises 13 residues. Per the germline V gene, CDR1 is PRHDT and CDR2 is FYEKMQ (reference sequence). The CDR3 sequence: CASSFAPEAEQYF. The DNA of the CDR3 is TGTGCCAGCAGCTTCGCCCCCGAGGCCGAGCAGTACTTC.

This clonotype was detected a few times. The rearrangement joins TRBV28 to TRBJ1-6; D possibly corresponds to TRBD1 (6 bases). Germline V gene data show CDR1 as MDHEN and CDR2 as SYDVKM. This CDR3 has 15 residues. V was trimmed by 7 bases and J by 3 bases, leaving 13 bases between them. The DNA of the CDR3 is TGTGCCAGCAAAACACAACAGGGCTATAATTCACCCCTCCACTTT. Amino acids: CASKTQQGYNSPLHF. The full variable domain, rest sourced from reference TRBV28 and TRBJ1-6, is DVKVTQSSRYLVKRTGEKVFLECVQDMDHENMFWYRQDPGLGLRLIYFSYDVKMKEKGDIPEGYSVSREKKERFSLILESASTNQTSMYLCASKTQQGYNSPLHFGNGTRLTVT.

This rearrangement joins TRBV28 to TRBJ2-7; D is perhaps TRBD1 (6 bases). Per the germline V gene, CDR1 is MDHEN and CDR2 is SYDVKM. The length of the CDR3 is 12 residues. V was clipped by 4 bases and J by 9 bases, with 13 bases between them. For the CDR3, the DNA is TGTGCCAGCAGTTCTGGACAGCAGGGGCAGTACTTC. Its protein is CASSSGQQGQYF.

The chain recombines TRBV3-1 with TRBJ1-1, with TRBD1 identical over 10 bases. CDR3 length: 14 residues. The ends lost 4 bases at V and 3 bases at J; junction bases unmatched: 2. Germline values: CDR1 LGHDT, CDR2 YNNKEL (reference sequence). CDR3 sequence reads: CASSLGQGDTEAFF. As DNA, the CDR3 is TGTGCCAGCAGCCTCGGACAGGGGGACACTGAAGCTTTCTTT. Supplemented by reference TRBV3-1 and TRBJ1-1, the full variable domain reads DTAVSQTPKYLVTQMGNDKSIKCEQNLGHDTMYWYKQDSKKFLKIMFSYNNKELIINETVPNRFSPKSPDKAHLNLHINSLELGDSAVYFCASSLGQGDTEAFFGQGTRLTVV.

The CDR3 DNA reads TGTGCCAGCAGCCAAGCTCGACTAGGCCTTTACAATGAGCAGTTCTTC. Translating gives CASSQARLGLYNEQFF. The chain joins TRBV3-1 to TRBJ2-1, with D perhaps matching TRBD2 (6 bases). This CDR3 has 16 amino acids. Per germline, CDR1 LGHDT and CDR2 YNNKEL (reference sequence). With 1 base removed from V and 4 bases from J, the gap between germline ends came to 14 bases.

In its sample, this clonotype was seen a few times. The chain links TRBV28 to TRBJ1-5, with TRBD1 matching over 10 bases. Trimming removed 2 bases from V and 4 bases from J; junction bases left unmatched: 5. The CDR3 length is 16 residues. CDR1 is MDHEN, CDR2 SYDVKM, per germline. CDR3 loop: CASSLTGQGGNQPQHF. The CDR3 bases are TGTGCCAGCAGTTTAACCGGACAGGGGGGGAATCAGCCCCAGCATTTT.

The chain uses TRBV4-1 and TRBJ2-3; 9 positions match TRBD2. V lost 0 bases and J lost 2; bases outside the gene matches: 3. In germline, CDR1 is MGHRA, CDR2 YSYEKL. This CDR3 region has 16 residues. The CDR3 region is CASSQEASGITDTQYF. CDR3 sequence (DNA): TGCGCCAGCAGCCAAGAGGCTAGCGGGATCACAGATACGCAGTATTTT.

The V gene is TRBV25-1, the J gene TRBJ2-3; no definite D call. Trimming removed 10 bases from V and 4 bases from J, with 12 bases in between. From germline, CDR1 is MGHDK and CDR2 SYGVNS. The CDR3 runs 12 residues. The CDR3 DNA is TGTGCCATCGGCCCCGACCCAGATACGCAGTATTTT. This codes for CAIGPDPDTQYF.